Presented here are 25 T cell receptor beta chains from one specimen sequenced in a study of cytomegalovirus exposure and HLA in healthy donors listed by TCRdb under 2017. Library creation used the immunoSEQ multiplex PCR assay. For the multiplex PCR, a mixture combining 60 forward primers for TCR Vbeta segments and 13 reverse primers for TCR Jbeta segments was used. In TCRdb, the immuneACCESS table is reduced to in-frame sequences with V and J assigned. These tables do not hold every clone; where another copy was compared, an unresolved V gene accounts for under half, and the others remain unexplained. For this sample the table gives about 120,000 clones, of which around 77% were detected only once. The ten biggest clones cover over 9.5% of the sample. The sample consisted of PBMCs. These receptors came from a middle-aged man in good health and CMV-seropositive.

V and J are TRBV4-3 and TRBJ2-5, with 11 nucleotides matching TRBD2. Germline CDR1 is LGHNA and CDR2 is YSLEER. After removal of 3 bases from V and 3 bases from J, the junction contained 3 bases not matched to a gene. This CDR3 is 15 amino acids long. CDR3 coding DNA: TGCGCCAGCAGCCAGTCACTAGCGGGGGAAGAGACCCAGTACTTC. It is translated as CASSQSLAGEETQYF.

V usage is TRBV6-5 and J usage is TRBJ2-7, with 7 bases matching TRBD2. Germline CDR1 MNHEY, CDR2 SVGAGI. Trimming at V came to 6 bases and at J to 0 bases, leaving 8 bases not matched to a gene. The CDR3 spans 15 residues. This CDR3 is CASRGSGALSYEQYF. For the CDR3, the DNA is TGTGCCAGCAGGGGCAGCGGGGCGCTCTCCTACGAGCAGTACTTC.

The CDR3 loop is CASSLGGTSGGFKETQYF. In DNA, the CDR3 is TGTGCCAGCAGCTTAGGGGGGACTAGCGGGGGGTTTAAAGAGACCCAGTACTTC. The V gene is TRBV7-2, the J gene TRBJ2-5; 15 bases map to TRBD2. This CDR3 contains 18 residues. After removal of 1 base from V and 3 bases from J, the junction contained 6 bases not matched to a gene. Germline CDR1 reads SGHTA; CDR2 reads FQGNSA.

This clone was seen a few times. This chain joins TRBV7-2 and TRBJ1-1, with D perhaps matching TRBD1 (6 bases). The V end was cut by 5 bases, the J end by 3 bases, with 16 bases between. Germline V gene data show CDR1 as SGHTA and CDR2 as FQGNSA. The CDR3 totals 15 residues. Here the CDR3 DNA reads TGTGCCAGCAGCGAAGCACAGGGTATTTACACTGAAGCTTTCTTT. Encoded protein: CASSEAQGIYTEAFF.

This chain links TRBV7-9 with TRBJ1-5; 7 nucleotides align to TRBD1. The germline V gene encodes CDR1 SEHNR and CDR2 FQNEAQ (reference sequence). The CDR3 is made up of 14 amino acids. V lost 5 bases, J lost 2 bases, and 3 bases stayed unmatched. The CDR3 DNA reads TGTGCCAGCAGCCGGGACAGAGGCAATCAGCCCCAGCATTTT. This encodes CASSRDRGNQPQHF.

The chain joins TRBV7-2 to TRBJ2-3; TRBD2 might be the D (6 bases). Per germline, CDR1 SGHTA and CDR2 FQGNSA. Trimming took off 5 bases at V and 8 bases at J, with 14 bases between the two ends. CDR3 length: 13 amino acids. The CDR3 loop reads CASSPTRVRTQYF. DNA of the CDR3: TGTGCCAGCAGCCCGACTAGGGTCCGTACGCAGTATTTT.

The chain recombines TRBV7-6 with TRBJ1-1; no clear D. The V gene's germline CDR1 is SGHVS and CDR2 FNYEAQ. Trimming took off 1 base at V and 1 base at J, with 7 bases between the two ends. The CDR3 is 14 amino acids. The CDR3 sequence: CASSLGPGNTEAFF. The CDR3 DNA reads as TGTGCCAGCAGCTTAGGTCCGGGGAACACTGAAGCTTTCTTT.

This sequence joins TRBV5-4 and TRBJ2-6; 9 nucleotides agree with TRBD1. Germline V lookup: CDR1 SGHNT, CDR2 YYREEE (reference sequence). The CDR3 contains 17 residues. The J segment lost 0 bases and the V segment lost 2 bases, leaving 3 bases of the junction unmatched. The CDR3 spells CASSFDRGVSGANVLTF. CDR3 in DNA: TGTGCCAGCAGCTTTGACAGGGGGGTCTCTGGGGCCAACGTCCTGACTTTC.

The chain uses TRBV11-2 and TRBJ2-5; D is perhaps TRBD2 (6 bases). The CDR3 consists of 14 residues. The germline V and J ends were trimmed by 2 bases and 4 bases, with 11 bases remaining between them. Germline CDR1 SGHAT, CDR2 FQNNGV. The CDR3 DNA reads TGTGCCAGCAGCTTACCCGGGGGACCAGAGACCCAGTACTTC. Protein sequence: CASSLPGGPETQYF.

This clone was counted a few times. The CDR3 loop is CASSLGYSGALEKLFF. Here the CDR3 DNA reads TGTGCCAGCAGCTTAGGATACTCAGGGGCCCTTGAAAAACTGTTTTTT. The chain is built from TRBV7-2 and TRBJ1-4, with a weak D call TRBD1 (6 bases). Per germline, CDR1 SGHTA and CDR2 FQGNSA. V was pared by 1 base and J by 7 bases, with 16 bases between. The CDR3 consists of 16 residues.

The V gene is TRBV11-2, the J gene TRBJ2-2; the match to TRBD1 covers 9 bases. The junction had 10 bases not matched to a gene; V was cut back by 8 bases and J by 6 bases. The CDR3 runs 15 residues. CDR1 SGHAT and CDR2 FQNNGV come from the germline V gene. CDR3 bases: TGTGCCAGCTTAAGCTGGACAGGGGCCCCCGGGGAGCTGTTTTTT. Amino acid sequence: CASLSWTGAPGELFF.

The V call is TRBV4-1, the J call TRBJ1-1, with 8 bases fitting TRBD1. CDR3 length: 15 amino acids. Per the germline V gene, CDR1 is MGHRA and CDR2 is YSYEKL. V shed 4 bases and J 1 base; nucleotides not matched to a gene: 5. The CDR3 sequence is CASSPRTGRNTEAFF. DNA of the CDR3: TGCGCCAGCAGCCCGAGGACAGGGAGGAACACTGAAGCTTTCTTT.

The chain is built from TRBV7-9 and TRBJ1-6; tentatively, D is TRBD1 (5 bases). The germline CDR1 and CDR2 sequences are SEHNR and FQNEAQ (reference sequence). This CDR3 is built from 12 residues. V lost 3 bases, J lost 14 bases, and 11 bases lay in between. In DNA form, the CDR3 reads TGTGCCAGCAGCTTCCAGGGTCTGGCCCTCCACTTT. Translated, it gives CASSFQGLALHF.

The V gene is TRBV28, the J gene TRBJ1-2; no clear D gene. The germline V gene encodes CDR1 MDHEN and CDR2 SYDVKM. V lost 2 bases and J 8 bases, leaving 15 bases between the germline ends. This CDR3 is 14 amino acids long. The CDR3 region is CASSLGQAIQGYTF. DNA for the CDR3: TGTGCCAGCAGTTTAGGGCAGGCAATTCAGGGCTACACCTTC.

The CDR3 protein is CASSPGLAGINTGELFF. The DNA of the CDR3 is TGTGCCAGCAGCCCCGGACTAGCGGGGATTAACACCGGGGAGCTGTTTTTT. This chain links TRBV11-2 with TRBJ2-2; TRBD2 matches 12 bases. From germline, CDR1 is SGHAT and CDR2 FQNNGV. V was clipped by 5 bases and J by 2 bases; unmatched bases: 6. The CDR3 length is 17 residues.

The rearrangement joins TRBV7-9 to TRBJ2-1; 9 bases map to TRBD2. Per germline, CDR1 SEHNR and CDR2 FQNEAQ (reference sequence). Losses at the gene ends were 4 bases for V and 0 bases for J; bases not matched to a gene: 10. The CDR3 covers 18 residues. The CDR3 bases are TGTGCCAGCAGCTCCATCTTCGTGGGACTAGCCTCCTACAATGAGCAGTTCTTC. It is translated as CASSSIFVGLASYNEQFF.

CDR3 nucleotide sequence: TGCGCCAGCAGCCGGAGACTAGCGGGGGAGCATGAGCAGTTCTTC. Translation: CASSRRLAGEHEQFF. V usage is TRBV4-1 and J usage is TRBJ2-1, with 12 bases fitting TRBD2. This CDR3 comprises 15 residues. V dropped 4 bases and J dropped 8; count of bases not matched to a gene: 6. Germline loops: CDR1 MGHRA, CDR2 YSYEKL.

In this sample, this clone turned up a few times. This chain connects TRBV7-8 to TRBJ2-1, with 8 positions matching TRBD2. Germline loops: CDR1 SGHVS, CDR2 FQNEAQ. The CDR3 is made up of 14 amino acids. After removal of 4 bases from V and 10 bases from J, the junction contained 9 bases not matched to a gene. The chain's CDR3 is CASSYGGADGEQFF. The CDR3 DNA reads TGTGCCAGCAGCTACGGGGGGGCCGATGGAGAGCAGTTCTTC.

This clone has a single count. CDR3 region: CASSPGTNQPQHF. The CDR3 DNA is TGTGCCAGCAGCCCAGGGACAAACCAGCCCCAGCATTTT. V gene TRBV7-3 combines with J gene TRBJ1-5, with D possibly matching TRBD1 (6 bases). V lost 5 bases and J lost 7, with 12 bases in between. The CDR3 runs 13 residues. CDR1 SGHTA and CDR2 FQGTGA come from the germline V gene.

The chain employs TRBV11-2 and TRBJ2-6; TRBD2 agrees at 8 bases. This CDR3 region has 16 residues. Looked up from germline, CDR1 is SGHAT and CDR2 is FQNNGV. J gave up 4 bases and V 1 base, and 3 bases lay outside the gene matches. CDR3 coding DNA: TGTGCCAGCAGCTTAGCGGGGGGGCTCGGGGCCAACGTCCTGACTTTC. Protein sequence: CASSLAGGLGANVLTF.

V is TRBV7-2 and J is TRBJ1-1; 7 bases fit TRBD1. V lost 0 bases to trimming and J lost 3 bases; unmatched junction nucleotides: 1. The CDR3 loop spans 14 amino acids. Germline V lookup: CDR1 SGHTA, CDR2 FQGNSA. The CDR3 DNA sequence: TGTGCCAGCAGCTTAGCAGGACAGGACACTGAAGCTTTCTTT. Residues: CASSLAGQDTEAFF.

This clone was picked up a small number of times. V and J are TRBV7-9 and TRBJ2-2; the match to TRBD2 covers 8 bases. With 5 bases clipped from V and 1 base from J, the junction kept 6 bases outside the gene matches. The germline CDR1 and CDR2 sequences are SEHNR and FQNEAQ (reference sequence). This CDR3 region has 16 residues. CDR3 amino acids: CASSARLARNTGELFF. The CDR3 DNA follows: TGTGCCAGCAGCGCAAGACTAGCGAGGAACACCGGGGAGCTGTTTTTT.

This clone appeared a single time. The chain recombines TRBV7-8 with TRBJ2-5, with D perhaps TRBD2 (5 bases). Judging by the DNA end, TRBJ2-7 fits better; the J call may be wrong. CDR1 SGHVS and CDR2 FQNEAQ come from the germline V gene. The CDR3 length is 13 residues. The CDR3 sequence is CASSREKGLEQYF. In nucleotides, the CDR3 is TGTGCCAGCAGCCGGGAAAAAGGGCTCGAGCAGTACTTC.

This chain joins TRBV25-1 and TRBJ2-7; D remains ambiguous. Trimming left V 5 bases short and J 2 bases short, with 10 bases between. The V gene's germline CDR1 is MGHDK and CDR2 SYGVNS. This CDR3 is built from 13 residues. The CDR3 bases are TGTGCCAGCAGTAACTCGAGAACCTACGAGCAGTACTTC. Protein product: CASSNSRTYEQYF.

As regards this clone: In this CDR3 the conserved last residue, phenylalanine or tryptophan, is missing, so a read error is likely. Because the CDR3's place on the DNA is in doubt, the DNA is left out and the CDR3 is given as listed by TCRdb. V usage is TRBV6-5 and J usage is TRBJ1-1. Germline lookup yields CDR1 MNHEY and CDR2 SVGAGI. The CDR3 has 8 residues if both end residues are counted. CDR3 sequence: CASSETAL.